The clone carrying this T cell receptor beta chain has more than one count but fewer than ten. The antigen is not known. These data are taken from a study of blood T cells in healthy people across ages. A second PCR of about 6 to 12 cycles used a sample-barcoded 5' primer and a J-beta primer mix. TCRdb reanalysed the 5' RACE reads using MiXCR and keeps one entry per CDR3 protein. Of about 1,800,000 distinct CDR3 sequences in the sample, 28% were seen once. Regarding the study as a whole: Because donor CMV status was unknown, expanded clonotype changes were possibly confounded.

Sequenced material: blood. This receptor was taken from a young woman in good health.

This CDR3 is CASSPQTSGIGEQYF. The CDR3 DNA reads as TGTGCCAGCAGCCCTCAGACTAGCGGGATAGGCGAGCAGTACTTC. The gene calls are TRBV7-2 and TRBJ2-7; TRBD2 matches at 11 bases. CDR3 size: 15 residues. The trim removed 5 bases at V and 6 bases at J, leaving 9 bases unmatched. Germline CDR1 SGHTA, CDR2 FQGNSA.